The T cell receptor (beta chain) described here comes from a study of T-cell memory formation after mild COVID-19. This CDR3 has 15 amino acids. V lost 2 bases and J lost 6, with 17 bases in between. Germline V gene data show CDR1 as DFQATT and CDR2 as SNEGSKA (reference sequence). There are a few counts of this clonotype. Its antigen is not identified. MiXCR was run by TCRdb on the 5' RACE reads, yielding one entry per CDR3 protein. Of 340,000 or so distinct CDR3 sequences listed, over 10% were seen once; the top ten hold about 20%. Study observations and caveats: Later expanders leaned toward CD4+, whereas clones contracting from day 15 to 85 were balanced CD4/CD8.

The rearrangement joins TRBV20-1 to TRBJ1-5; weak D call: TRBD1 (5 bases). This clonotype originated in a man aged 18 to 29 who had mild COVID-19 (a few samples of this study predate the infection). Cell type and time point are not known. What was sequenced was PBMCs or a T cell subset sorted from them (not recorded which). The CDR3 DNA reads TGCAGTGCTAGATCCTCCGGGGGAAAGGCTCAGCCCCAGCATTTT. As protein: CSARSSGGKAQPQHF.